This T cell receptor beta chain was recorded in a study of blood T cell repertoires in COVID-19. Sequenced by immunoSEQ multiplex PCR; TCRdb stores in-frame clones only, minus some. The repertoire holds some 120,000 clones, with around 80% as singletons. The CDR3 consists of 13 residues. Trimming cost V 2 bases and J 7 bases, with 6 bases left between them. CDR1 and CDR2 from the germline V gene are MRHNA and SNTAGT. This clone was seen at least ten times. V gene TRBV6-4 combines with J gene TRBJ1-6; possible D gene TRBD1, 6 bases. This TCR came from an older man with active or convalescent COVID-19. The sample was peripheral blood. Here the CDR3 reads CASSDTGNSPLHF. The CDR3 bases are TGTGCCAGCAGTGACACAGGGAATTCACCCCTCCACTTT.